Presented here are 8 T cell receptor beta chains from one specimen sequenced in a study of cytomegalovirus exposure and HLA in healthy donors. Measured with immunoSEQ multiplex PCR; TCRdb has only the in-frame clones, and not every one. The table lists 150,000 or so clones, about 88% of them singletons. Sequenced material: PBMCs. Receptors were obtained from a man in his late teens or twenties in good health and CMV-seropositive.

V gene TRBV4-2 combines with J gene TRBJ2-7, with D possibly matching TRBD2 (6 bases). Per germline, CDR1 LGHNA and CDR2 YNFKEQ. The CDR3 has 15 amino acids. The V end was cut by 3 bases, the J end by 5 bases, with 17 bases between. The DNA of the CDR3 is TGTGCCAGCAGCCAGAGCGGGCTTGAAGTGGACGAGCAGTACTTC. This encodes CASSQSGLEVDEQYF.

The chain uses TRBV7-2 and TRBJ2-5, with D possibly TRBD2 on 6 matching bases. V was shortened by 0 bases and J by 3 bases, with 14 bases between the two germline ends. The CDR3 totals 16 residues. In germline, CDR1 is SGHTA, CDR2 FQGNSA. The CDR3 is CASSLAPGRGKETQYF. The DNA for the CDR3 is TGTGCCAGCAGCTTAGCCCCGGGACGGGGGAAAGAGACCCAGTACTTC.

The rearrangement uses TRBV19 and TRBJ2-2; D is perhaps TRBD1 (6 bases). There are 14 residues in the CDR3. Trimming removed 6 bases from V and 2 bases from J, with 10 bases in between. Germline CDR1 LNHDA, CDR2 SQIVND (reference sequence). The CDR3 spells CASRLTGNTGELFF. As DNA, the CDR3 is TGTGCCAGTAGGTTGACAGGTAACACCGGGGAGCTGTTTTTT.

This clone was recorded only once. The chain has TRBV6-5 and TRBJ1-1; 10 bases are a match to TRBD1. Looked up from germline, CDR1 is MNHEY and CDR2 is SVGAGI. The CDR3 loop spans 14 amino acids. Trimming cost V 4 bases and J 2 bases; bases outside gene matches: 1. In DNA form, the CDR3 reads TGTGCCAGCAGTTGGGACAGGGGAAACACTGAAGCTTTCTTT. This sequence encodes CASSWDRGNTEAFF.

The rearrangement joins TRBV7-8 to TRBJ2-7; 7 bases match TRBD2. Trimming at V came to 5 bases and at J to 6 bases, leaving 4 bases not matched to a gene. The length of the CDR3 is 12 residues. Germline CDR1 and CDR2: SGHVS and FQNEAQ. CDR3 DNA sequence: TGTGCCAGCAGCGACCGGGGGGTCGAGCAGTACTTC. It encodes CASSDRGVEQYF.

The rearrangement uses TRBV29-1 and TRBJ2-3, with D tentatively TRBD1 (7 bases). CDR3 length: 15 residues. V lost 4 bases and J 4 bases, leaving 18 bases between the germline ends. Germline V lookup: CDR1 SQVTM, CDR2 ANQGSEA. The CDR3, as DNA: TGCAGCGTTGTGAGGTGGAGGGGGCGCCCAGATACGCAGTATTTT. Its translation: CSVVRWRGRPDTQYF.

This clone has a handful of counts. This chain uses TRBV7-2 with TRBJ2-2, with D perhaps matching TRBD1 (6 bases). The CDR3 runs to 15 residues. Germline V lookup: CDR1 SGHTA, CDR2 FQGNSA. Trimming removed 5 bases from V and 2 bases from J, with 12 bases in between. The CDR3 reads CASSTDRFNTGELFF. The DNA of the CDR3 is TGTGCCAGCAGCACGGACAGATTTAACACCGGGGAGCTGTTTTTT.

The J gene is TRBJ2-7, the V gene TRBV27, with D perhaps TRBD1 (6 bases). The CDR3 extends over 15 amino acids. The germline V gene encodes CDR1 MNHEY and CDR2 SMNVEV (reference sequence). V lost 5 bases and J lost 1, with 15 bases in between. Here the CDR3 reads CASSVPGHQSYEQYF. The DNA of the CDR3 is TGTGCCAGCAGTGTACCGGGACATCAATCCTACGAGCAGTACTTC.